This TCR beta chain was captured by sequencing in a study of cytomegalovirus exposure and HLA in healthy donors. Study-wide findings and caveats: Reportedly, cytomegalovirus status was diagnosed with high sensitivity and specificity. Later analysis demonstrated an association between a missense DCLRE1C variant and TCR beta V- and J-gene trimming.

The PCR had 60 Vbeta and 13 Jbeta primers. Here immunoSEQ multiplex PCR was the method, and the copy in TCRdb shows in-frame clones only, minus some. The data include approximately 150,000 clones; the top ten clones carry about 2.3%. Concerning this clone: The antigen remains undetermined.

Germline CDR1 and CDR2: LNHDA and SQIVND (reference sequence). The CDR3 consists of 15 residues. V lost 5 bases, J lost 0 bases, and 12 bases lay in between. The TCR originated in a young woman in good health and CMV-seronegative. Sequencing input: PBMCs. The rearrangement uses TRBV19 and TRBJ2-3; D is undetermined. CDR3 sequence reads: CASSLAGSSTDTQYF. The CDR3 DNA sequence: TGTGCCAGTAGTTTAGCAGGCTCTAGCACAGATACGCAGTATTTT.